The 16 T cell receptor beta chains in this list originate from one sample, sequenced in a study of cytomegalovirus exposure and HLA in healthy donors. 13 Jbeta primers and 60 Vbeta primers were used for the PCR. Here immunoSEQ multiplex PCR was the method, and the copy in TCRdb shows in-frame clones only, minus some. The sample carries 110,000 to 150,000 clones, 78% recorded once. The sequencing sample was made of PBMCs. These receptors were obtained from a woman aged 18-35 years in good health and CMV-seropositive.

The V gene is TRBV5-1, the J gene TRBJ2-7; 7 bases map to TRBD1. The CDR3 has 13 amino acids. CDR1 is SGHRS and CDR2 is YFSETQ in the germline V gene. V lost 3 bases and J lost 4; bases outside the gene matches: 4. DNA of the CDR3: TGCGCCAGCAGCTCCGGGACAGAGTACGAGCAGTACTTC. It yields the protein CASSSGTEYEQYF.

The V gene is TRBV4-3, the J gene TRBJ1-6, with 9 bases that match TRBD1. CDR1 and CDR2 from the germline V gene are LGHNA and YSLEER. J gave up 9 bases and V 3 bases, and 6 bases lay outside the gene matches. CDR3 length equals 15 residues. In DNA, the CDR3 is TGCGCCAGCAGCCAGATAACAGGGGGCGCTTCACCCCTCCACTTT. This codes for CASSQITGGASPLHF.

The genes are TRBV9 and TRBJ2-5; no clear D. V was shortened by 0 bases and J by 5 bases, with 14 bases between the two germline ends. This CDR3 is 15 amino acids long. Germline values: CDR1 SGDLS, CDR2 YYNGEE. CDR3: CASSVAPIAGETQYF. The CDR3 nucleotides are TGTGCCAGCAGCGTAGCCCCAATCGCCGGGGAGACCCAGTACTTC.

This clone was seen a handful of times. The rearrangement uses TRBV11-2 and TRBJ2-5; D not resolved. Germline-derived CDR1 and CDR2 are SGHAT and FQNNGV. V lost 1 base to trimming and J lost 9 bases, with 18 bases between them. This CDR3 is built from 15 residues. The CDR3 protein is CASSLVLGSLGSQYF. The DNA of the CDR3 is TGTGCCAGCAGCTTAGTTCTAGGAAGCCTGGGTTCCCAGTACTTC.

V and J are TRBV29-1 and TRBJ1-1; no clear D gene. Germline loops: CDR1 SQVTM, CDR2 ANQGSEA. Trimming stripped 3 bases from V and 1 base from J, with 9 bases between. The CDR3 extends over 13 amino acids. CDR3 loop: CSVERQPNTEAFF. CDR3 DNA sequence: TGCAGCGTTGAGCGGCAGCCGAACACTGAAGCTTTCTTT.

The chain combines TRBV19 with TRBJ2-1; TRBD1 matches at 10 bases. CDR1 is LNHDA, CDR2 SQIVND, per germline (reference sequence). The junction had 7 bases not matched to a gene; V was cut back by 2 bases and J by 6 bases. The CDR3 is made up of 16 amino acids. CDR3 in amino acids: CASSIIGTGVFNEQFF. CDR3 bases: TGTGCCAGTAGTATAATCGGGACAGGGGTTTTCAATGAGCAGTTCTTC.

The chain combines TRBV7-2 with TRBJ1-5; 7 bases agree with TRBD1. CDR1 and CDR2 (germline): SGHTA, FQGNSA. J was trimmed by 4 bases and V by 5 bases; bases with no gene match: 8. The CDR3 is 15 residues long. CDR3 in amino acids: CASSLDRSPNQPQHF. CDR3 sequence (DNA): TGTGCCAGCAGCCTGGACAGGTCGCCGAATCAGCCCCAGCATTTT.

The chain uses TRBV13 and TRBJ1-2; 9 positions agree with TRBD1. V lost 5 bases to trimming and J lost 4 bases; unmatched junction nucleotides: 8. Germline values: CDR1 PRHDT, CDR2 FYEKMQ (reference sequence). The CDR3 runs to 15 residues. CDR3 sequence reads: CASSVNRGLVYGYTF. The CDR3, as DNA: TGTGCCAGCAGCGTAAACAGGGGGCTGGTCTATGGCTACACCTTC.

V gene TRBV5-1 combines with J gene TRBJ1-1; 9 positions match TRBD1. This CDR3 contains 16 residues. Per germline, CDR1 SGHRS and CDR2 YFSETQ. V was clipped by 5 bases and J by 4 bases; unmatched bases: 12. For the CDR3, the DNA is TGCGCCAGCAGGTCTCCGGGACAGGGTGGTGGCACTGAAGCTTTCTTT. This sequence encodes CASRSPGQGGGTEAFF.

This chain uses TRBV5-1 with TRBJ1-1, with a tentative D call TRBD1 (6 bases). CDR1 and CDR2 from the germline V gene are SGHRS and YFSETQ. The ends were cut back, 1 base at V and 0 bases at J, with 13 bases in the middle. This CDR3 has 16 amino acids. CDR3 DNA: TGCGCCAGCAGCTTGCCGGACAGAGATATGAACACTGAAGCTTTCTTT. The encoded protein is CASSLPDRDMNTEAFF. Based on the CDR3 plus reference TRBV5-1 and TRBJ1-1, the full variable domain is KAGVTQTPRYLIKTRGQQVTLSCSPISGHRSVSWYQQTPGQGLQFLFEYFSETQRNKGNFPGRFSGRQFSNSRSEMNVSTLELGDSALYLCASSLPDRDMNTEAFFGQGTRLTVV.

CDR3 loop: CASSDTWQGQAFF. The CDR3 region has the DNA TGTGCCAGCAGTGATACATGGCAGGGCCAAGCTTTCTTT. The V call is TRBV6-1, the J call TRBJ1-1; the D gene is possibly TRBD1 (5 bases). The CDR3 covers 13 residues. Germline V gene data show CDR1 as MNHNS and CDR2 as SASEGT. V gave up 3 bases and J gave up 9 bases, with 14 bases separating them.

V gene TRBV4-3 combines with J gene TRBJ2-5, with 10 bases that match TRBD1. Germline loops: CDR1 LGHNA, CDR2 YSLEER. Unmatched junction bases numbered 0, after V lost 3 bases and J lost 2 bases. The CDR3 sequence is 14 residues long. The CDR3 loop is CASSQDRGQETQYF. The CDR3 DNA is TGCGCCAGCAGCCAGGACAGGGGGCAAGAGACCCAGTACTTC.

The DNA of the CDR3 is TGTGCCAGCAGCTTAGTTCGGGGAGGAACCGGGGAGCTGTTTTTT. It translates to CASSLVRGGTGELFF. The chain couples TRBV11-2 to TRBJ2-2; tentatively, D is TRBD2 (6 bases). The V gene's germline CDR1 is SGHAT and CDR2 FQNNGV. The CDR3 spans 15 residues. V lost 1 base to trimming and J lost 5 bases, with 11 bases between them.

The rearrangement links TRBV7-2 to TRBJ1-5; D uncertain. The CDR3 totals 16 residues. Trimming pared 0 bases from V and 0 bases from J, leaving 9 bases between. CDR1 and CDR2 from the germline V gene are SGHTA and FQGNSA. This chain's CDR3 is CASSLAAAYSNQPQHF. The CDR3 DNA reads TGTGCCAGCAGCTTAGCGGCGGCCTATAGCAATCAGCCCCAGCATTTT.

This rearrangement joins TRBV27 to TRBJ1-6, with D perhaps matching TRBD1 (5 bases). The CDR3 length is 14 residues. The V gene's germline CDR1 is MNHEY and CDR2 SMNVEV (reference sequence). Trimming removed 2 bases at V and 11 bases at J, with 13 bases between. The CDR3 DNA follows: TGTGCCAGCAGTTTAGGGGGGGGTGGAACACCCCTCCACTTT. Its protein product is CASSLGGGGTPLHF.

The rearrangement links TRBV4-1 to TRBJ1-4, with D unclear. The CDR3 sequence is 16 residues long. Trimming left V 4 bases short and J 0 bases short, with 12 bases between. CDR1 is MGHRA, CDR2 YSYEKL, per germline. CDR3 residues: CASSPETTATNEKLFF. DNA for the CDR3: TGCGCCAGCAGCCCGGAAACCACAGCAACTAATGAAAAACTGTTTTTT.